This TCR beta chain is from a study of shared clonotypes between healthy human individuals. As regards this clone: Its antigen is not known.

The CDR3 contains 15 residues. Germline loops: CDR1 MNHEY, CDR2 SVGAGI. Trimming removed 10 bases from V and 2 bases from J; junction bases left unmatched: 8. Study findings and constraints: Memory subsets had estimated richness that was generally smaller than that of naive subsets.

As handled by the study authors: ImmunoSEQ output lacked quality scores and full-length reads, limiting matched filtering. Using immunoSEQ multiplex PCR, the repertoire was profiled, and TCRdb retains in-frame clones only, with some absent. For V, J and clone size, that table is used; D and trimming come from the DNA. The data hold approximately 2,000,000 clones, with around 90% observed a single time. The donor population consisted of healthy HIV-negative adults with no recent acute infections or vaccinations. The chain links TRBV6-5 to TRBJ2-6; 7 nucleotides align to TRBD1. The clonotype comes from a man younger than 35 in good health. Some clones in this sample may be carry-over from other donors' samples. Sequences were obtained from naive CD4+ T cells from PBMCs. Subset meaning: CD45RA+ positively selected. DNA of the CDR3: TGTGCCACGATGACAGGGAGTGCTGGGGCCAACGTCCTGACTTTC. Its translation is CATMTGSAGANVLTF.